A selection of T cell receptor beta chains follows, all from one sample in a study of CD8+ T cells in alopecia areata. TCRdb's copy holds only in-frame clones and misses some; the assay was immunoSEQ multiplex PCR. The repertoire holds 150,000 to 200,000 clones, about 54% seen once, with around 15% in the top ten. The starting material was CD4+ T cells sorted from blood, obtained between weeks 55 and 70, from a patient treated with tofacitinib. These receptors all come from a human donor with alopecia areata. The CDR3 runs from the conserved cysteine through the conserved F or W. Each record gives: D gene, clone size, J gene, V gene, CDR3 DNA, CDR3 protein. The D gene is left open where the match is weak. The listing skips clone size in some rows; elsewhere it reads once, few, many or a size class.

NA NA TRBJ2-1 TRBV12-5 TGTGCTAGTGGTTTGGTACTACTAAACTCCTACAATGAGCAGTTCTTC CASGLVLLNSYNEQFF
NA few TRBJ2-5 TRBV6-5 TGTGCCAGCAGCGCTCGGAGTGGGCAAGAGACCCAGTACTTC CASSARSGQETQYF
NA NA TRBJ1-5 TRBV2 TGTGCCAGCAAGACCCAAGATCAGCCCCAGCATTTT CASKTQDQPQHF
NA few TRBJ1-6 TRBV29-1 TGCAGCGTTGGGGACACCAACAATTCACCCCTCCACTTT CSVGDTNNSPLHF
NA NA TRBJ1-2 TRBV4-1 TGCGCCAGCAGCCAAGATGATACAGACCCCTATGGCTACACCTTC CASSQDDTDPYGYTF
NA NA TRBJ2-7 TRBV13 TGTGCCAGCATCAGGATATTCCACGAGCAGTACTTC CASIRIFHEQYF
NA few TRBJ1-4 TRBV2 TGTGCCAGCAGTGTCCGACAGAAAGATGAAAAACTGTTTTTT CASSVRQKDEKLFF
NA few TRBJ1-1 TRBV28 TGTGCCAGCAGCCAAGCCAGGGGCATTGGAACTGAAGCTTTCTTT CASSQARGIGTEAFF
NA NA TRBJ1-6 TRBV27 TGTGCCAGCAGTTTAGACGGACCGGTTCGATCTAATTCACCCCTCCACTTT CASSLDGPVRSNSPLHF
NA NA TRBJ1-3 TRBV6-6 TGTGCCAGCAGTCCTACCGCTGGAAACACCATATATTTT CASSPTAGNTIYF
TRBD1 few TRBJ1-2 TRBV9 TGTGCCAGCAGCGCTCACAGGGGGCTTTCTGGCTACACCTTC CASSAHRGLSGYTF
NA NA TRBJ1-1 TRBV5-5 TGTGCCAGCAGCTTGTCAGGACACACTGAAGCTTTCTTT CASSLSGHTEAFF
NA few TRBJ2-3 TRBV9 TGTGCCAGCAGCGGTCCCCCCTCCAAGAGAGATACGCAGTATTTT CASSGPPSKRDTQYF
NA few TRBJ2-2 TRBV19 TGTGCCAGTAGCCGTCTGAGGGCAGACACCGGGGAGCTGTTTTTT CASSRLRADTGELFF
NA NA TRBJ2-1 TRBV30 TGTGCCTGGAGTAACAACTCCTACAATGAGCAGTTCTTC CAWSNNSYNEQFF
NA NA TRBJ1-5 TRBV2 TGTGCCAGCGGCCAGACGCCGCGGCTGCCCCAGCATTTT CASGQTPRLPQHF
NA NA TRBJ1-5 TRBV5-1 TGCGCCAGCAGCTTGGGTACAGATAATCAGCCCCAGCATTTT CASSLGTDNQPQHF
NA NA TRBJ2-5 TRBV29-1 TGCAGCGTTGGCCTACAAGAGACCCAGTACTTC CSVGLQETQYF
TRBD1 NA TRBJ1-2 TRBV15 TGTGCCACCAGCAGCTTGACAGGGTATGGCTACACCTTC CATSSLTGYGYTF
NA NA TRBJ1-1 TRBV14 TGTGCCAGCAGTTTAGGCAGCAACACTGAAGCTTTCTTT CASSLGSNTEAFF
NA NA TRBJ2-5 TRBV29-1 TGCAGCGTTGAAGATCGTGACGGCCAAGAGACCCAGTACTTC CSVEDRDGQETQYF
TRBD1 once TRBJ1-2 TRBV9 TGTGCCAGCAGCGTAGCTGGGACAGCCGCTGGCTATGGCTACACCTTC CASSVAGTAAGYGYTF
TRBD1 NA TRBJ1-2 TRBV29-1 TGCAGCGTCAGGACAGGGGGTGGCTCCCGTGTAGGCGGCTACACCTTC CSVRTGGGSRVGGYTF
TRBD1 few TRBJ2-5 TRBV29-1 TGCAGCGTTGCGGTGACAGGGAGTTCCCAAGAGACCCAGTACTTC CSVAVTGSSQETQYF
NA NA TRBJ1-2 TRBV5-4 TGTGCCACCGCGCGGGGTGGACAGATCTATGGCTACACCTTC CATARGGQIYGYTF